These 19 T cell receptor beta chains were all obtained from the same sample, sequenced in a study of pediatric ulcerative colitis. One to two pinch biopsies were taken from the rectum during colonoscopy. Clones were sequenced by immunoSEQ multiplex PCR, and TCRdb holds only the in-frame ones, with some missing. The repertoire holds fewer than 30,000 clones, with roughly 74% as singletons. Material: gut tissue. The receptors were gathered from a boy between 10 and 17 years old with severe ulcerative colitis.

J is TRBJ1-1 and V is TRBV7-9; TRBD1 matches at 12 bases. The germline V gene encodes CDR1 SEHNR and CDR2 FQNEAQ (reference sequence). V lost 5 bases and J lost 3; bases outside the gene matches: 7. This CDR3 has 16 residues. Here the CDR3 reads CASSPGQGARDTEAFF. Written as DNA, the CDR3 is TGTGCCAGCAGCCCGGGACAGGGGGCAAGGGACACTGAAGCTTTCTTT.

The chain couples TRBV7-2 to TRBJ1-2; TRBD1 might be the D (6 bases). The germline V gene encodes CDR1 SGHTA and CDR2 FQGNSA. The CDR3 contains 15 residues. V was pared by 1 base and J by 8 bases, with 17 bases between. The CDR3 sequence is CASSLEGGAVGGYTF. Here the CDR3 DNA reads TGTGCCAGCAGCTTAGAGGGGGGCGCGGTGGGAGGCTACACCTTC.

J is TRBJ1-1 and V is TRBV11-3; D perhaps matches TRBD1 (6 bases). The V gene lost 4 bases and the J gene lost 4 bases, with 19 bases spanning the gap. Per germline, CDR1 SGHNT and CDR2 YENEEA. The CDR3 has 16 residues. Here the CDR3 reads CASSSRDTAAGTEAFF. CDR3 nucleotides: TGTGCCAGCAGCTCTAGGGACACAGCGGCCGGCACTGAAGCTTTCTTT.

The chain is built from TRBV15 and TRBJ1-2; 8 positions agree with TRBD1. This CDR3 contains 13 residues. CDR1 LNHNV and CDR2 YYDKDF come from the germline V gene (reference sequence). Losses at the gene ends were 4 bases for V and 8 bases for J; bases not matched to a gene: 6. The CDR3 region is CATSTGTGLGYTF. The CDR3 nucleotides are TGTGCCACCAGCACCGGGACAGGCCTCGGCTACACCTTC.

The V gene is TRBV19, the J gene TRBJ2-2; D remains ambiguous. Germline-derived CDR1 and CDR2 are LNHDA and SQIVND (reference sequence). Trimming pared 5 bases from V and 7 bases from J, leaving 20 bases between. The CDR3 length is 16 residues. The CDR3, as DNA: TGTGCCAGTAGTCTTAAAATCTTTGTCAGAGGCGGGGAGCTGTTTTTT. As protein: CASSLKIFVRGGELFF.

This sequence joins TRBV6-4 and TRBJ1-5; 7 nucleotides match TRBD1. This CDR3 comprises 19 residues. Germline CDR1 and CDR2: MRHNA and SNTAGT. J was trimmed by 0 bases and V by 2 bases; bases with no gene match: 13. The CDR3 sequence is CASSDHPPGTDYSNQPQHF. The CDR3 DNA reads as TGTGCCAGCAGTGACCATCCACCCGGGACAGATTATAGCAATCAGCCCCAGCATTTT.

The chain is built from TRBV5-1 and TRBJ2-5; the D gene is possibly TRBD1 (6 bases). Germline CDR1 and CDR2: SGHRS and YFSETQ. CDR3 length equals 13 residues. Trimming took 4 bases from V and 4 from J, leaving 11 bases between them. The CDR3 protein is CASSPTGRETQYF. CDR3 bases: TGCGCCAGCAGCCCTACAGGGAGAGAGACCCAGTACTTC.

The chain has TRBV15 and TRBJ2-5; D unresolved. The germline gives CDR1 LNHNV, CDR2 YYDKDF (reference sequence). This CDR3 region has 14 residues. The V gene lost 1 base and the J gene lost 5 bases, with 11 bases spanning the gap. The CDR3 reads CATSRVSGIETQYF. The CDR3 DNA reads TGTGCCACCAGCAGAGTTTCTGGTATTGAGACCCAGTACTTC.

V usage is TRBV9 and J usage is TRBJ2-7; TRBD1 matches 7 bases. Losses at the gene ends were 4 bases for V and 5 bases for J; bases not matched to a gene: 12. The germline V gene encodes CDR1 SGDLS and CDR2 YYNGEE. This CDR3 is 15 amino acids long. In DNA, the CDR3 is TGTGCCAGCAGCCGGACAGATACAGGGGCAAACGAGCAGTACTTC. Its translation: CASSRTDTGANEQYF.

The rearrangement links TRBV6-1 to TRBJ1-1; the match to TRBD1 covers 7 bases. The germline V gene encodes CDR1 MNHNS and CDR2 SASEGT. Trimming cost V 5 bases and J 3 bases; bases outside gene matches: 3. The CDR3 is 13 residues long. The CDR3, as DNA: TGTGCCAGCAGTCAGGGGGAGGACACTGAAGCTTTCTTT. Amino acids: CASSQGEDTEAFF.

The chain combines TRBV30 with TRBJ2-7, with 11 bases fitting TRBD2. This CDR3 has 15 amino acids. Germline V gene lookup returns CDR1 GTSNPN and CDR2 SVGIG (reference sequence). J lost 4 bases, V lost 0 bases, and 5 bases had no gene match. The CDR3 loop reads CAWSVATSGRYEQYF. The CDR3 DNA is TGTGCCTGGAGTGTAGCCACTAGCGGGAGATACGAGCAGTACTTC. Combining the CDR3 with reference TRBV30 and TRBJ2-7 gives the whole variable domain SQTIHQWPATLVQPVGSPLSLECTVEGTSNPNLYWYRQAAGRGLQLLFYSVGIGQISSEVPQNLSASRPQDRQFILSSKKLLLSDSGFYLCAWSVATSGRYEQYFGPGTRLTVT.

This clone was recorded a few times. The V call is TRBV7-6, the J call TRBJ2-3; 10 nucleotides match TRBD2. The V and J ends lost 0 bases and 5 bases, in that order; junction bases with no gene match: 5. The CDR3 has 16 amino acids. The germline gives CDR1 SGHVS, CDR2 FNYEAQ. The CDR3 reads CASSLATSGMGDTQYF. The CDR3 DNA is TGTGCCAGCAGCTTAGCAACTAGCGGGATGGGAGATACGCAGTATTTT. Looking up the rest from reference TRBV7-6 and TRBJ2-3 gives the full variable domain: GAGVSQSPRYKVTKRGQDVALRCDPISGHVSLYWYRQALGQGPEFLTYFNYEAQQDKSGLPNDRFSAERPEGSISTLTIQRTEQRDSAMYRCASSLATSGMGDTQYFGPGTRLTVL.

This clone showed up just a few times. This rearrangement joins TRBV7-9 to TRBJ2-4; 14 bases align to TRBD2. J lost 14 bases, V lost 4 bases, and 13 bases had no gene match. In germline, CDR1 is SEHNR, CDR2 FQNEAQ (reference sequence). The CDR3 contains 16 residues. The CDR3 nucleotides read TGTGCCAGCAGCTCATCCGATTGGGGACTAGCGGGAGTAGAGTACTTC. Amino acids: CASSSSDWGLAGVEYF. The full variable domain, rest sourced from reference TRBV7-9 and TRBJ2-4, is DTGVSQNPRHKITKRGQNVTFRCDPISEHNRLYWYRQTLGQGPEFLTYFQNEAQLEKSRLLSDRFSAERPKGSFSTLEIQRTEQGDSAMYLCASSSSDWGLAGVEYFGAGTRLSVL.

The chain carries TRBV10-3 and TRBJ2-3; 7 bases agree with TRBD1. The CDR3 spans 13 residues. Per the germline V gene, CDR1 is ENHRY and CDR2 is SYGVKD. The V and J ends lost 7 bases and 4 bases, in that order; junction bases with no gene match: 5. The CDR3 coding sequence is TGTGCCATCACAGGACAGGTTTCAGATACGCAGTATTTT. This codes for CAITGQVSDTQYF.

This clone has just a few counts. The chain combines TRBV29-1 with TRBJ1-1; 8 bases map to TRBD1. V trimming: 3 bases; J trimming: 1 base; junction bases outside the gene matches: 10. This CDR3 is built from 16 residues. Germline-derived CDR1 and CDR2 are SQVTM and ANQGSEA. The CDR3 DNA is TGCAGCGTTGACGGGCAGGGGGCGTTCAGGAACACTGAAGCTTTCTTT. Amino acid sequence: CSVDGQGAFRNTEAFF.

In this sample, this clone turned up a few times. The genes are TRBV13 and TRBJ2-5; D call uncertain. V lost 5 bases to trimming and J lost 5 bases, with 15 bases between them. CDR3 length: 14 amino acids. Germline-derived CDR1 and CDR2 are PRHDT and FYEKMQ (reference sequence). The CDR3 DNA follows: TGTGCCAGCAGCCAATTACCTTGGGCGGAGACCCAGTACTTC. Residues: CASSQLPWAETQYF.

This sequence joins TRBV5-1 and TRBJ2-3; perhaps TRBD2 as D (6 bases). The V gene's germline CDR1 is SGHRS and CDR2 YFSETQ. Trimming removed 4 bases at V and 0 bases at J, with 18 bases between. This CDR3 is 17 amino acids long. The CDR3 DNA is TGCGCCAGCAGCCCTGGTCAGCGGGCAACTAGCACAGATACGCAGTATTTT. This sequence encodes CASSPGQRATSTDTQYF.

A remark on this clone: Lacking the conserved final phenylalanine or tryptophan, this CDR3 likely reflects a read error. No DNA is shown, since the ends of the CDR3 on it are uncertain; the CDR3 is the one TCRdb lists. V usage is TRBV2 and J usage is TRBJ2-7; the table's D call TRBD2 went unverified against the DNA. From its first to its last residue, the CDR3 has 13 amino acids. Germline CDR1 SNHLY, CDR2 FYNNEI. CDR3 loop: CASSETTSGSLLP.

The chain is built from TRBV30 and TRBJ1-2; unclear D gene. From germline, CDR1 is GTSNPN and CDR2 SVGIG (reference sequence). The CDR3 totals 13 residues. V shed 2 bases and J shed 2 bases, with 9 bases lying between them. In nucleotides, the CDR3 is TGTGCCTGGAGTCCAGGTACGAACTATGGCTACACCTTC. As protein: CAWSPGTNYGYTF. The whole variable domain, filled in from reference TRBV30 and TRBJ1-2, reads SQTIHQWPATLVQPVGSPLSLECTVEGTSNPNLYWYRQAAGRGLQLLFYSVGIGQISSEVPQNLSASRPQDRQFILSSKKLLLSDSGFYLCAWSPGTNYGYTFGSGTRLTVV.